Only a few counts were recorded for the clone carrying this T cell receptor (beta chain). Antigen unknown. The data are from a study of shared clonotypes between healthy human individuals. Study results and caveats: Naive subsets usually exceeded memory subsets in estimated richness. Non-shared clonotypes had lower generation probabilities than those shared by all four donors.

Only in-frame clones appear in the TCRdb table, and some are missing; sequencing was by immunoSEQ multiplex PCR. The data hold about a million clones, with 65% to 75% observed a single time. V lost 8 bases to trimming and J lost 3 bases, with 10 bases between them. CDR3 length: 12 amino acids. Per germline, CDR1 MNHNS and CDR2 SASEGT. This clonotype was obtained from a man younger than 35 in good health. Sequencing input: memory CD4+ T cells sorted from blood. Subset indicated: CD45RA-negative fraction. The genes are TRBV6-1 and TRBJ1-2; D is ambiguous. In DNA, the CDR3 is TGTGCCAGCGCCGACAATTACTATGGCTACACCTTC. This gives the protein CASADNYYGYTF.